This T cell receptor (beta chain) appears in the sequencing data of a study of cytomegalovirus exposure and HLA in healthy donors. Primers for the PCR totalled 60 Vbeta and 13 Jbeta. The protocol was immunoSEQ multiplex PCR, while the TCRdb copy is restricted to in-frame clones and leaves out a portion. The listing records 60,000 to 80,000 clones. Though nominally healthy at sampling, donors likely had unrecorded immune exposures. The germline CDR1 and CDR2 sequences are SGHAT and FQNNGV. This CDR3 is built from 15 residues. The ends were cut back, 5 bases at V and 1 base at J, with 15 bases in the middle. Broader study findings: Equally common other TCR beta chains were less clonally expanded than HLA-associated ones, a later analysis found. Roughly uniform sequencing depth across donors was assumed, possibly incorrectly.

To note about this clone: Its target is unknown.

Material for sequencing was PBMCs. The V call is TRBV11-2, the J call TRBJ2-7, with D possibly TRBD1 on 5 matching bases. The TCR sequence derives from a man aged 35 to 55 in good health and CMV-seronegative. The CDR3 reads CASSPPGWKSYEQYF. The CDR3 DNA reads as TGTGCCAGCAGCCCTCCAGGGTGGAAGTCCTACGAGCAGTACTTC.